This T cell receptor (beta chain) is from a study of T cells in Graves' hyperthyroidism and ophthalmopathy. The overall study: Peripheral blood was taken when the disease was first diagnosed, before any treatment began. Whole-study results and caveats: A median around six months before onset, the model predicted ophthalmopathy.

The source material, RNA transcripts, was used to amplify TCR beta CDR3 regions. The HTBI primer set drove a first-round RT-PCR of the TCR CDR3. TCRdb reanalysed the multiplex PCR reads using MiXCR and keeps one entry per CDR3 protein. This repertoire shows 400,000 to 550,000 distinct CDR3 sequences, roughly 25% found once; its top ten account for around 10%. This CDR3 is built from 14 residues. V dropped 0 bases and J dropped 8 bases, with 13 bases sitting between them. Per the germline V gene, CDR1 is DFQATT and CDR2 is SNEGSKA (reference sequence). The sample holds many counts of this clonotype. The antigen remains undetermined.

Sample: blood. J is TRBJ2-2 and V is TRBV20-1, with D possibly being TRBD2 (6 bases). This TCR was recovered from a woman aged 25-40 years with Graves' ophthalmopathy. CDR3 bases: TGCAGTGCTAGAGATCCCCGGGGGATAGGGGAGCTGTTTTTT. This codes for CSARDPRGIGELFF.